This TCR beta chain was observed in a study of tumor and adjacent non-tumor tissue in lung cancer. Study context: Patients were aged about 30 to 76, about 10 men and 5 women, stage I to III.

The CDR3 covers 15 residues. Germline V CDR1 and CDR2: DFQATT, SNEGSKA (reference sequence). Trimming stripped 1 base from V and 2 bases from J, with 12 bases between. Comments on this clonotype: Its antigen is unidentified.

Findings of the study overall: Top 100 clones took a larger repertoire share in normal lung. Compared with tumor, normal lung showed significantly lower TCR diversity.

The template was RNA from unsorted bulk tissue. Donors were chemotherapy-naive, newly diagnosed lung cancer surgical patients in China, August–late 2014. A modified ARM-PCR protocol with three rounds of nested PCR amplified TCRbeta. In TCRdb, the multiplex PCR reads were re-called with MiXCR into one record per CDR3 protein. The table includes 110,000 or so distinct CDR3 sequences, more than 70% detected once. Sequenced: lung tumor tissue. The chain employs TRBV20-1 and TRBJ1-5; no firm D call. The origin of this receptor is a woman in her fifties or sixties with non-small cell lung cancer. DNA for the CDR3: TGCAGTGCTAGAGGACGATTTATCGGCAATCAGCCCCAGCATTTT. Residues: CSARGRFIGNQPQHF.